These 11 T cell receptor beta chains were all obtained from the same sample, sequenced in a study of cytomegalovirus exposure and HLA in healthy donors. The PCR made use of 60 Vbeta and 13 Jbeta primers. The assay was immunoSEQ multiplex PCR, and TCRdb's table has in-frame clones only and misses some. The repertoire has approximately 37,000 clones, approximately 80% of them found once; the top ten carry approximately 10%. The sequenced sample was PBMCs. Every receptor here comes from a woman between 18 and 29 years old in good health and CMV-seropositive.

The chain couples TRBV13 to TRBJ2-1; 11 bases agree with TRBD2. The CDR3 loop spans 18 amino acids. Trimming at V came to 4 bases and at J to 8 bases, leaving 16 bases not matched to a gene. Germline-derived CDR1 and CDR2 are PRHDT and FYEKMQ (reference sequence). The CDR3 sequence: CASSSNSLLAGGRDEQFF. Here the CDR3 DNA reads TGTGCCAGCAGCTCTAATTCCCTCTTAGCGGGAGGGCGTGATGAGCAGTTCTTC. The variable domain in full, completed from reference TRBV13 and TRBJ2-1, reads AAGVIQSPRHLIKEKRETATLKCYPIPRHDTVYWYQQGPGQDPQFLISFYEKMQSDKGSIPDRFSAQQFSDYHSELNMSSLELGDSALYFCASSSNSLLAGGRDEQFFGPGTRLTVL.

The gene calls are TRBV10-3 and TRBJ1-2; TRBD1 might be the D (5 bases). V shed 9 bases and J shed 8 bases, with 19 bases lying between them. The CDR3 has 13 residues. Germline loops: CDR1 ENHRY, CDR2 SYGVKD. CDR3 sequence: CAIMSVGGGGYTF. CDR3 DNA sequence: TGTGCCATAATGAGCGTGGGGGGTGGAGGCTACACCTTC.

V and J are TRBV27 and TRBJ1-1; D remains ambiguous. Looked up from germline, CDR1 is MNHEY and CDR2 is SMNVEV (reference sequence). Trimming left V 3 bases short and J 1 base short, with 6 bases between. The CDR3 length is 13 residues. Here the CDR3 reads CASSFSENTEAFF. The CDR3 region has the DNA TGTGCCAGCAGTTTCAGCGAGAACACTGAAGCTTTCTTT.

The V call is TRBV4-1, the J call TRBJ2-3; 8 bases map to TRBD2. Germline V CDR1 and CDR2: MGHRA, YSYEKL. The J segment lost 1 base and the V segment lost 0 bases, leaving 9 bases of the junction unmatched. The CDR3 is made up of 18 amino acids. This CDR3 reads CASSQDSPQGLGTDTQYF. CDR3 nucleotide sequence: TGCGCCAGCAGCCAAGATAGTCCCCAGGGACTAGGCACAGATACGCAGTATTTT.

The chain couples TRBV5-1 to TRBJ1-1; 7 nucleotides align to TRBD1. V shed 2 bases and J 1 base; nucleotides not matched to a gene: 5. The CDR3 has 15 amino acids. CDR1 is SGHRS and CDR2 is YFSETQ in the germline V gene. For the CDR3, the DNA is TGCGCCAGCAGCTTAACGGGACAGAGGAACACTGAAGCTTTCTTT. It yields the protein CASSLTGQRNTEAFF.

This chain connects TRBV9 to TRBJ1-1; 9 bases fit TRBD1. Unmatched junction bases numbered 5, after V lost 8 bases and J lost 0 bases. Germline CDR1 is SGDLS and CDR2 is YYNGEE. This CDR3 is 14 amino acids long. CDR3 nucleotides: TGTGCCAGTGCACAGGGGGCCTTGAACACTGAAGCTTTCTTT. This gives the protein CASAQGALNTEAFF. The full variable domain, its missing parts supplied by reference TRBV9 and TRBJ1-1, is DSGVTQTPKHLITATGQRVTLRCSPRSGDLSVYWYQQSLDQGLQFLIQYYNGEERAKGNILERFSAQQFPDLHSELNLSSLELGDSALYFCASAQGALNTEAFFGQGTRLTVV.

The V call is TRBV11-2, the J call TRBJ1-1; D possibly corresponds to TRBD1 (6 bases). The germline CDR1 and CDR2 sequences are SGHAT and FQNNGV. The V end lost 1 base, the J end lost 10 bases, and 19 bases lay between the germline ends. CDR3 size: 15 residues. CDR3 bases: TGTGCCAGCAGCTTAGGGCGAGGCAGGGGAGAGTCAGCTTTCTTT. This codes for CASSLGRGRGESAFF.

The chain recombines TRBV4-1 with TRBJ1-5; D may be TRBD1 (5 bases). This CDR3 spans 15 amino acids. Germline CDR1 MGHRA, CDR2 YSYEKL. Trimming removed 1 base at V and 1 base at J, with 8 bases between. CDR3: CASSQAGGSNQPQHF. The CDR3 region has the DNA TGCGCCAGCAGCCAAGCCGGGGGGAGCAATCAGCCCCAGCATTTT.

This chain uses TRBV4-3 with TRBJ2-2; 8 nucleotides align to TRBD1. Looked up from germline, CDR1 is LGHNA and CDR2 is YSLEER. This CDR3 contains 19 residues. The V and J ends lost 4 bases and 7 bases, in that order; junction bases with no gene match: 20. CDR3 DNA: TGCGCCAGCAGCCTAGGTCCCGGGACAGGACACAGTAACGACGGGGAGCTGTTTTTT. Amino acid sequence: CASSLGPGTGHSNDGELFF.

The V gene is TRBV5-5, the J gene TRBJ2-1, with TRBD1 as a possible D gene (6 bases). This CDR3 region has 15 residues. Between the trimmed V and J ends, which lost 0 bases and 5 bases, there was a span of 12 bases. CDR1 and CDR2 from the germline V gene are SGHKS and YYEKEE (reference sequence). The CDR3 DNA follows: TGTGCCAGCAGCTTGGCCAGGGGCCTCAACAATGAGCAGTTCTTC. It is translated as CASSLARGLNNEQFF.

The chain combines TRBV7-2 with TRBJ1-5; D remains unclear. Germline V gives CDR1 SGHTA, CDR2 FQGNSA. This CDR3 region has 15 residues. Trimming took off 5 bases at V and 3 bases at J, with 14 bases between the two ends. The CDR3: CASSPGGRTNQPQHF. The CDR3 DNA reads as TGTGCCAGCAGCCCAGGTGGCAGAACCAATCAGCCCCAGCATTTT.